This TCR beta chain was sequenced for a study of identical twins. Healthy Caucasian donors formed the entire cohort. Findings of the study overall: Compared with unrelated sharing, twin-shared out-of-frame alpha sequences had more low-probability sequences. Carriage of fewer insertions was seen in abundant cord blood beta clonotypes, whereas memory repertoires showed none. Analyses of zero insertions could be partly confounded by invariant MAIT and iNKT cells.

Via MiXCR, TCRdb re-called the 5' RACE reads, giving one row per CDR3 protein. The data contain approximately 700,000 distinct CDR3 sequences, approximately 6.1% of them singletons. This clonotype was counted many times. The antigen is not known. This receptor was identified in a man aged 18 to 35 in good health. Sequenced sample: naive T cells sorted from blood.

The chain's CDR3 is CASSFTEGETQYF. As DNA, the CDR3 is TGTGCCAGCAGTTTCACTGAGGGAGAGACCCAGTACTTC. V gene TRBV12-3 or TRBV12-4 combines with J gene TRBJ2-5; possibly TRBD2 for D (5 bases). The CDR3 contains 13 residues. The V end lost 3 bases, the J end lost 4 bases, and 9 bases lay between the germline ends.